Described below is a single TCR beta chain sequence and its context. Its specificity is unknown. Unique molecular identifiers featured in how the TCRbeta library was prepared. TCRdb reprocessed the PCR reads with MiXCR, giving one entry per CDR3 protein. This repertoire shows fewer than 400,000 distinct CDR3 sequences, approximately 23% found once; its top ten account for 9.5% to 13%. The sample belongs to a study of T-cell reconstitution after alpha-beta-depleted transplantation in children. Findings and limits, study-wide: Reports say that about two months after transplant, the alpha-beta T cells came out of several hundred graft clones that had expanded. Hyperexpanded clones declined; after one year, newly produced T cells mostly supplied diversity.

This CDR3 is 15 amino acids long. V was cut by 4 bases and J by 4 bases, with 16 bases left in between. The germline gives CDR1 MGHRA, CDR2 YSYEKL. This receptor was obtained from a male patient aged 10-17 years who had a stem cell transplant for acute lymphoblastic leukemia, so the T cells may come from the graft donor. The J gene is TRBJ1-1, the V gene TRBV4-1, with D possibly matching TRBD1 (5 bases). The material was PBMCs, mostly from graft donor cells, obtained 180 days after TCRalphabeta/CD19-depleted stem cell transplant. The CDR3 here is CASSLKDGTVTEAFF. The CDR3 bases are TGCGCCAGCAGCCTAAAGGACGGGACGGTCACTGAAGCTTTCTTT.